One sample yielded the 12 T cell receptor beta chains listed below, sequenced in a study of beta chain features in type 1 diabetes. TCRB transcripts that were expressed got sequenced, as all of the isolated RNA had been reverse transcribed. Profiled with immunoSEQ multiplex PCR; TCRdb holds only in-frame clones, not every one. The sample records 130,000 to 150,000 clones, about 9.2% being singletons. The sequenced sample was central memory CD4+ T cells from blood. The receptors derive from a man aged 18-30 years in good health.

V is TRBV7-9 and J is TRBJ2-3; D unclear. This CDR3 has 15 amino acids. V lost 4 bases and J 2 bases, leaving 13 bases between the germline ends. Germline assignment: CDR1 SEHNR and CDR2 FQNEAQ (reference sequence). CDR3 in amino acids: CASSSMGQNTDTQYF. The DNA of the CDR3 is TGTGCCAGCAGCTCTATGGGCCAAAACACAGATACGCAGTATTTT.

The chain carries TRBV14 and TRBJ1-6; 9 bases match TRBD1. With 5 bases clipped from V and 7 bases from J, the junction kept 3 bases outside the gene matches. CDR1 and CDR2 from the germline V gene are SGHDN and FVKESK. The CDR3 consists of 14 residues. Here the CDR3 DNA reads TGTGCCAGCAGCGCGGGACAGGGAAATTCACCCCTCCACTTT. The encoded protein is CASSAGQGNSPLHF.

DNA of the CDR3: TGCGCCAGCAGCATGGACAGGGGCGCGGGGAACACTGAAGCTTTCTTT. Residues: CASSMDRGAGNTEAFF. The V call is TRBV5-1, the J call TRBJ1-1; 9 bases are a match to TRBD1. Germline values: CDR1 SGHRS, CDR2 YFSETQ. The V and J ends lost 4 bases and 1 base, in that order; junction bases with no gene match: 8. The CDR3 covers 16 residues.

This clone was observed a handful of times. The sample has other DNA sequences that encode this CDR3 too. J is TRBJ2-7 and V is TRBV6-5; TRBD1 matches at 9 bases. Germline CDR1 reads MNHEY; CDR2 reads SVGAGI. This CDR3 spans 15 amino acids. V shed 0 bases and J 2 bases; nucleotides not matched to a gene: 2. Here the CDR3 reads CASSYSGQGAYEQYF. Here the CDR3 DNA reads TGTGCCAGCAGTTACTCGGGACAGGGAGCCTACGAGCAGTACTTC.

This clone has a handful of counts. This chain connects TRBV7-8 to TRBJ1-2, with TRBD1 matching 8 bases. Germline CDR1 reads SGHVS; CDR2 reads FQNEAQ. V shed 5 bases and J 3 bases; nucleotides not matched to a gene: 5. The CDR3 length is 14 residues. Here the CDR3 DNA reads TGTGCCAGCAGCCCCCACAGGGGGGACTATGGCTACACCTTC. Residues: CASSPHRGDYGYTF.

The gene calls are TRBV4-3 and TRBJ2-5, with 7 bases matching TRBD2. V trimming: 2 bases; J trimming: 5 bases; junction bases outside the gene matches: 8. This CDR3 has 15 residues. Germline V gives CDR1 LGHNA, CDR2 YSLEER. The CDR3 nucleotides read TGCGCCAGCAGCCAACGGGGGGTATTGGGGGAGACCCAGTACTTC. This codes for CASSQRGVLGETQYF.

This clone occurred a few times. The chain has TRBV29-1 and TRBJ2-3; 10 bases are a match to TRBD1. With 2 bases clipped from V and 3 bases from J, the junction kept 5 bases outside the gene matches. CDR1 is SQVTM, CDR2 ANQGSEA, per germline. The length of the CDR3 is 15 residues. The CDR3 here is CSVEPGQGRTDTQYF. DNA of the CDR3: TGCAGCGTTGAACCGGGACAGGGGCGGACAGATACGCAGTATTTT.

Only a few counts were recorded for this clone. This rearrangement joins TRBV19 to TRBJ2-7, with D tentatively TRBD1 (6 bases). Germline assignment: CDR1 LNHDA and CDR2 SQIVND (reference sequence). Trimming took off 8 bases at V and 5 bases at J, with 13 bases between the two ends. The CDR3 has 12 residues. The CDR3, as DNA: TGTGCCAGTGGTACAGGGTACCACGAGCAGTACTTC. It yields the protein CASGTGYHEQYF.

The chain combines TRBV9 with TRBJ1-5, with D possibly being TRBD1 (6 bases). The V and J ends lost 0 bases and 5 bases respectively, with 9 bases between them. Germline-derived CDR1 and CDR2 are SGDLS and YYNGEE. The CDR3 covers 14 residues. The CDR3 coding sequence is TGTGCCAGCAGCGTAGGACCAGGGGATCAGCCCCAGCATTTT. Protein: CASSVGPGDQPQHF.

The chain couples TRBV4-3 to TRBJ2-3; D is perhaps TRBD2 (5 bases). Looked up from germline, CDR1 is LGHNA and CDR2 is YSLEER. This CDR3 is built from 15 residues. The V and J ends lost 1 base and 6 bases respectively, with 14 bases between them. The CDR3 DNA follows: TGCGCCAGCAGCCAAGTAGGGCTACCGGGGGATACGCAGTATTTT. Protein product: CASSQVGLPGDTQYF.

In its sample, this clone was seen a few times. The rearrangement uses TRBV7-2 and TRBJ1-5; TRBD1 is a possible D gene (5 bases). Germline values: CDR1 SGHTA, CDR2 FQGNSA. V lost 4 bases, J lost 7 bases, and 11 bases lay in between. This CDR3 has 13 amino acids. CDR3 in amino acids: CASSYTRGQPQHF. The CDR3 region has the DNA TGTGCCAGCAGCTACACTCGGGGGCAGCCCCAGCATTTT.

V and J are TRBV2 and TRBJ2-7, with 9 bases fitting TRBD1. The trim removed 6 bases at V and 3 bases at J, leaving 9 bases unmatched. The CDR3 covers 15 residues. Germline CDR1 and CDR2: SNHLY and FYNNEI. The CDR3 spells CASSAGTGRDYEQYF. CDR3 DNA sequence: TGTGCCAGCAGCGCCGGGACAGGGCGGGACTACGAGCAGTACTTC.